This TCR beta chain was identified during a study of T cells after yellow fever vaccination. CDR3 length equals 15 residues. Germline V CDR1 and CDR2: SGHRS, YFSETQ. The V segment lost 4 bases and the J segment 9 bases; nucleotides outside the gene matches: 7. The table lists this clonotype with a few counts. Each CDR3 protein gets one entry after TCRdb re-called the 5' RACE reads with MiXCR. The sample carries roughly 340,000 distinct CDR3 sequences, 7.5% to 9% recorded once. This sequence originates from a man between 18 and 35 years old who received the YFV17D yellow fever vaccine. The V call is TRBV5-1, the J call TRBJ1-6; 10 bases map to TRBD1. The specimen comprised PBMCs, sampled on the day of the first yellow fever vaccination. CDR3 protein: CASSGVTGGGSPLHF. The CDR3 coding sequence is TGCGCCAGCAGCGGGGTGACAGGGGGCGGTTCACCCCTCCACTTT.